The 26 T cell receptor beta chains below come from one sample, sequenced in a study of cytomegalovirus exposure and HLA in healthy donors. In the PCR, 60 Vbeta and 13 Jbeta primers were used. TCRdb keeps only in-frame clones here, not all; method: immunoSEQ multiplex PCR. This sample has approximately 64,000 clones; about three quarters occur once, and the top ten carry about 4.8%. Sequences were obtained from PBMCs. All receptors derive from a male donor in good health and CMV-seropositive.

This clone has a handful of counts. V and J are TRBV7-8 and TRBJ2-3; D possibly corresponds to TRBD2 (5 bases). In germline, CDR1 is SGHVS, CDR2 FQNEAQ. The ends were cut back, 5 bases at V and 2 bases at J, with 17 bases in the middle. The CDR3 has 16 amino acids. This CDR3 is CASSTDPSRITDTQYF. The CDR3 region has the DNA TGTGCCAGCAGCACCGATCCTAGCCGGATCACAGATACGCAGTATTTT.

V gene TRBV5-1 combines with J gene TRBJ2-2; 11 nucleotides match TRBD2. The CDR3 runs 15 residues. Trimming removed 6 bases from V and 4 bases from J; junction bases left unmatched: 5. CDR1 and CDR2 (germline): SGHRS, YFSETQ. CDR3 DNA: TGCGCCAGCACTAGCGGGGGGCCTAGCACCGGGGAGCTGTTTTTT. Encoded protein: CASTSGGPSTGELFF. The variable domain in full, with the rest retrieved from reference TRBV5-1 and TRBJ2-2, is KAGVTQTPRYLIKTRGQQVTLSCSPISGHRSVSWYQQTPGQGLQFLFEYFSETQRNKGNFPGRFSGRQFSNSRSEMNVSTLELGDSALYLCASTSGGPSTGELFFGEGSRLTVL.

The chain uses TRBV27 and TRBJ1-1, with 8 bases that match TRBD1. CDR1 MNHEY and CDR2 SMNVEV come from the germline V gene (reference sequence). V shed 3 bases, J shed 1 base, and the junction held 4 bases outside the gene matches. The CDR3 extends over 15 amino acids. DNA for the CDR3: TGTGCCAGCAGTTTTACGGGGACAGGGAACACTGAAGCTTTCTTT. It is translated as CASSFTGTGNTEAFF.

Note on this clone: The identical CDR3 is also encoded by other nucleotide sequences in the sample. This chain uses TRBV27 with TRBJ1-2, with 7 positions matching TRBD1. The V segment lost 5 bases and the J segment 5 bases; nucleotides outside the gene matches: 5. Germline loops: CDR1 MNHEY, CDR2 SMNVEV (reference sequence). The CDR3 extends over 13 amino acids. The CDR3 loop reads CASSLGTAYGYTF. CDR3 DNA sequence: TGTGCCAGCAGTCTTGGGACAGCGTATGGCTACACCTTC.

The CDR3 DNA is TGTGCCAGCAACGGACAGTCCCAAGAGACCCAGTACTTC. It codes for CASNGQSQETQYF. This sequence joins TRBV7-2 and TRBJ2-5, with TRBD1 as a possible D gene (6 bases). Trimming left V 7 bases short and J 1 base short, with 10 bases between. CDR1 and CDR2 (germline): SGHTA, FQGNSA. This CDR3 region has 13 residues.

This clone appeared a few times. The chain couples TRBV6-5 to TRBJ2-7, with 7 bases aligning to TRBD2. The CDR3 length is 16 residues. CDR1 and CDR2 (germline): MNHEY, SVGAGI. The V segment lost 0 bases and the J segment 2 bases; nucleotides outside the gene matches: 7. The DNA of the CDR3 is TGTGCCAGCAGTTACTCGAATACGGGGGGTACCTACGAGCAGTACTTC. Its translation is CASSYSNTGGTYEQYF.

The V call is TRBV5-4, the J call TRBJ2-7, with D perhaps TRBD2 (5 bases). Trimming left V 4 bases short and J 0 bases short, with 17 bases between. CDR1 SGHNT and CDR2 YYREEE come from the germline V gene (reference sequence). The CDR3 runs to 16 residues. The CDR3 DNA sequence: TGTGCCAGCAGCCCGGGGTTGGGCCAATCCTCCTACGAGCAGTACTTC. Amino acid sequence: CASSPGLGQSSYEQYF.

The V gene is TRBV15, the J gene TRBJ2-7; possible D gene TRBD1, 6 bases. Germline CDR1 LNHNV, CDR2 YYDKDF (reference sequence). Trimming shortened V by 1 base and J by 2 bases, and 15 bases separated the two germline ends. The CDR3 loop spans 16 amino acids. CDR3 protein: CATSRGGHMGAYEQYF. In DNA, the CDR3 is TGTGCCACCAGCAGAGGGGGACACATGGGTGCCTACGAGCAGTACTTC.

As regards this clone: Other DNA sequences within the sample encode an identical CDR3. The gene calls are TRBV9 and TRBJ1-5, with 7 positions matching TRBD1. The CDR3 contains 15 residues. V dropped 2 bases and J dropped 2; count of bases not matched to a gene: 4. Germline CDR1 SGDLS, CDR2 YYNGEE. CDR3 amino acids: CASSVGTVGNQPQHF. CDR3 coding DNA: TGTGCCAGCAGCGTTGGGACAGTTGGCAATCAGCCCCAGCATTTT.

This sequence joins TRBV2 and TRBJ2-3; perhaps TRBD2 as D (7 bases). This CDR3 is 15 amino acids long. Deletions cut 6 bases from V and 5 bases from J, with 18 bases between. Per the germline V gene, CDR1 is SNHLY and CDR2 is FYNNEI. The CDR3 region is CASRGGASDKDTQYF. DNA of the CDR3: TGTGCCAGCAGGGGGGGGGCTAGCGATAAAGATACGCAGTATTTT.

The chain links TRBV7-8 to TRBJ2-7; the match to TRBD1 covers 10 bases. The CDR3 sequence is 13 residues long. The germline gives CDR1 SGHVS, CDR2 FQNEAQ. V was clipped by 1 base and J by 7 bases; unmatched bases: 1. Written as DNA, the CDR3 is TGTGCCAGCAGCTTAGGGGGACAGGGGGAGCAGTACTTC. Amino acid sequence: CASSLGGQGEQYF.

The chain recombines TRBV30 with TRBJ2-5; 7 bases line up with TRBD2. Per the germline V gene, CDR1 is GTSNPN and CDR2 is SVGIG (reference sequence). J was trimmed by 4 bases and V by 5 bases; bases with no gene match: 13. This CDR3 contains 15 residues. In nucleotides, the CDR3 is TGTGCCTGGTTTGGGAGGGAACGTTTGGGAGAGACCCAGTACTTC. Its protein product is CAWFGRERLGETQYF.

This chain joins TRBV11-2 and TRBJ2-7; D might be TRBD2 (5 bases). CDR1 and CDR2 (germline): SGHAT, FQNNGV. The V end lost 5 bases, the J end lost 2 bases, and 13 bases lay between the germline ends. This CDR3 contains 14 residues. Here the CDR3 DNA reads TGTGCCAGCAGCCCGGGCGGGTTCGCCTACGAGCAGTACTTC. This encodes CASSPGGFAYEQYF.

The rearrangement links TRBV4-3 to TRBJ2-7, with 7 nucleotides matching TRBD1. The germline gives CDR1 LGHNA, CDR2 YSLEER. CDR3 length: 15 amino acids. J was trimmed by 2 bases and V by 3 bases; bases with no gene match: 7. The CDR3 loop is CASSQDRDSTYEQYF. DNA of the CDR3: TGCGCCAGCAGCCAGGACCGGGACAGCACCTACGAGCAGTACTTC.

This clone was counted a few times. V is TRBV5-5 and J is TRBJ1-4, with a possible D match to TRBD1 (6 bases). CDR1 SGHKS and CDR2 YYEKEE come from the germline V gene (reference sequence). CDR3 length equals 16 residues. Deletions cut 3 bases from V and 4 bases from J, with 16 bases between. CDR3 loop: CASSYIRDNRNEKLFF. CDR3 sequence (DNA): TGTGCCAGCAGCTACATAAGGGACAATCGTAATGAAAAACTGTTTTTT.

This chain links TRBV4-1 with TRBJ2-3; TRBD2 matches at 9 bases. Germline CDR1 reads MGHRA; CDR2 reads YSYEKL. Losses at the gene ends were 0 bases for V and 1 base for J; bases not matched to a gene: 5. CDR3 size: 17 residues. The CDR3 DNA is TGCGCCAGCAGCCAAGATCTAGCGGGGCCCCGCACAGATACGCAGTATTTT. It yields the protein CASSQDLAGPRTDTQYF.

A few counts support this clone. V gene TRBV5-1 combines with J gene TRBJ2-6; 7 bases agree with TRBD1. V lost 4 bases and J lost 0; bases outside the gene matches: 4. Germline V gene lookup returns CDR1 SGHRS and CDR2 YFSETQ. The CDR3 extends over 16 amino acids. The CDR3 protein is CASSLGQASGANVLTF. In nucleotides, the CDR3 is TGCGCCAGCAGCCTAGGACAGGCCTCTGGGGCCAACGTCCTGACTTTC.

The J gene is TRBJ1-6, the V gene TRBV5-6; weak D call: TRBD1 (5 bases). V lost 1 base to trimming and J lost 6 bases, with 20 bases between them. Germline assignment: CDR1 SGHDT and CDR2 YYEEEE. The CDR3 is 18 residues long. CDR3 DNA: TGTGCCAGCAGCTTGACCTTGACAGATAACTGGATTAATTCACCCCTCCACTTT. As protein: CASSLTLTDNWINSPLHF.

This chain uses TRBV2 with TRBJ1-5; no clear D gene. Trimming removed 3 bases at V and 5 bases at J, with 8 bases between. Germline CDR1 reads SNHLY; CDR2 reads FYNNEI. The CDR3 extends over 13 amino acids. CDR3 protein: CASSDRPDQPQHF. CDR3 in DNA: TGTGCCAGCAGTGACAGGCCTGATCAGCCCCAGCATTTT.

The chain links TRBV9 to TRBJ1-4, with TRBD1 matching over 7 bases. Germline-derived CDR1 and CDR2 are SGDLS and YYNGEE. Losses at the gene ends were 4 bases for V and 7 bases for J; bases not matched to a gene: 7. The CDR3 contains 14 residues. In DNA form, the CDR3 reads TGTGCCAGCAGCTCCCAGGGGGTAGCTGAAAAACTGTTTTTT. The encoded protein is CASSSQGVAEKLFF. Combining the CDR3 with reference TRBV9 and TRBJ1-4 gives the whole variable domain DSGVTQTPKHLITATGQRVTLRCSPRSGDLSVYWYQQSLDQGLQFLIQYYNGEERAKGNILERFSAQQFPDLHSELNLSSLELGDSALYFCASSSQGVAEKLFFGSGTQLSVL.

This chain joins TRBV5-6 and TRBJ1-1, with 9 positions matching TRBD1. V shed 0 bases and J 5 bases; nucleotides not matched to a gene: 5. The CDR3 consists of 15 residues. The germline V gene encodes CDR1 SGHDT and CDR2 YYEEEE. The CDR3 protein is CASSLGDRVGTEAFF. CDR3 DNA sequence: TGTGCCAGCAGCTTGGGGGACAGGGTTGGGACTGAAGCTTTCTTT.

The chain employs TRBV5-6 and TRBJ2-7; the match to TRBD1 covers 7 bases. Germline values: CDR1 SGHDT, CDR2 YYEEEE. The CDR3 has 13 amino acids. J was trimmed by 1 base and V by 4 bases; bases with no gene match: 2. This CDR3 reads CASSPTGSYEQYF. The DNA of the CDR3 is TGTGCCAGCAGCCCGACAGGGTCCTACGAGCAGTACTTC.

J is TRBJ2-5 and V is TRBV5-1; 14 nucleotides agree with TRBD2. Losses at the gene ends were 6 bases for V and 5 bases for J; bases not matched to a gene: 6. The CDR3 spans 15 residues. Germline assignment: CDR1 SGHRS and CDR2 YFSETQ. The CDR3 loop reads CASTYGTSGGETQYF. CDR3 DNA sequence: TGCGCCAGCACCTATGGGACTAGCGGGGGTGAGACCCAGTACTTC.

The rearrangement links TRBV5-5 to TRBJ1-2; D is possibly TRBD1 (6 bases). Per germline, CDR1 SGHKS and CDR2 YYEKEE (reference sequence). This CDR3 has 14 residues. V was trimmed by 4 bases and J by 0 bases, leaving 10 bases between them. CDR3 bases: TGTGCCAGCAGCCAGGGGAGTTCTAACTATGGCTACACCTTC. Translation gives CASSQGSSNYGYTF.

The rearrangement joins TRBV29-1 to TRBJ1-1; D may be TRBD1 (5 bases). Germline loops: CDR1 SQVTM, CDR2 ANQGSEA. This CDR3 has 12 amino acids. Trimming took off 6 bases at V and 7 bases at J, with 15 bases between the two ends. The DNA for the CDR3 is TGCAGCGTCCTTCGGGGGGACGGTGAAGCTTTCTTT. Its protein is CSVLRGDGEAFF.

This chain links TRBV5-1 with TRBJ2-3; 9 bases align to TRBD2. The CDR3 spans 21 residues. Germline V gives CDR1 SGHRS, CDR2 YFSETQ. V was clipped by 4 bases and J by 2 bases; unmatched bases: 23. The CDR3 here is CASSRALRVAGAPTSTDTQYF. In nucleotides, the CDR3 is TGCGCCAGCAGCAGGGCCCTAAGGGTAGCGGGGGCCCCAACCTCCACAGATACGCAGTATTTT.